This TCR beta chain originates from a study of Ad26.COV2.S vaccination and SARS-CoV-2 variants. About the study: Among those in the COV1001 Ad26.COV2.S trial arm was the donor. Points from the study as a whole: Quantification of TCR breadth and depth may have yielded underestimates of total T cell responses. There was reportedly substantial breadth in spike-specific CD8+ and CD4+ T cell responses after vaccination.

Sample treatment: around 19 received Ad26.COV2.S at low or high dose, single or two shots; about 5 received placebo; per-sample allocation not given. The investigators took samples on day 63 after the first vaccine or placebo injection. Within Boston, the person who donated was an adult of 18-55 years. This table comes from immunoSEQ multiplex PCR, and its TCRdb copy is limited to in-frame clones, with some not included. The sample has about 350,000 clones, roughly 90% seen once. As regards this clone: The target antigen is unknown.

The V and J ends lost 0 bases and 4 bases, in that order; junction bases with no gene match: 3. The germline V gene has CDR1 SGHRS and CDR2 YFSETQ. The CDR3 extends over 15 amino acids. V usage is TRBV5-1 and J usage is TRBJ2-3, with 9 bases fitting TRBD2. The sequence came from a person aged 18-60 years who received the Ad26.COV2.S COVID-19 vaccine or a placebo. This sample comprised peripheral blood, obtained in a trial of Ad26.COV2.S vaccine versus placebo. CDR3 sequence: CASSLGGGGADTQYF. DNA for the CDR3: TGCGCCAGCAGCTTGGGCGGCGGGGGGGCAGATACGCAGTATTTT.